This T cell receptor beta chain was sequenced for a study of cytomegalovirus exposure and HLA in healthy donors. Primers included in the PCR were 60 Vbeta and 13 Jbeta primers. Clones were sequenced by immunoSEQ multiplex PCR, and TCRdb holds only the in-frame ones, with some missing. The table records under 200,000 clones, around 69% of them present only once. V trimming: 3 bases; J trimming: 6 bases; junction bases outside the gene matches: 14. This CDR3 region has 17 residues. Germline CDR1 and CDR2: SGHAT and FQDESV (reference sequence). The specimen was PBMCs. V is TRBV11-1 and J is TRBJ2-3; the match to TRBD2 covers 8 bases. This TCR was recovered from a woman aged 25 to 39 in good health and CMV-seronegative. CDR3 region: CASSFKGREGFRDTQYF. In nucleotides, the CDR3 is TGTGCCAGCAGCTTCAAAGGCCGGGAGGGTTTTAGGGATACGCAGTATTTT.